The rows below give T cell receptor beta chains drawn from one sample of a study of T cells in localized non-small cell lung cancer. Generated by immunoSEQ multiplex PCR, the TCRdb table keeps only in-frame clones and is missing some. The sample yields 100,000 to 150,000 clones, roughly 90% seen once. Source: peripheral blood, taken before any cancer treatment. These receptors all stem from a female donor aged 60 or older with stage I lung adenocarcinoma. CDR3s include the opening cysteine and the closing phenylalanine or tryptophan. A D gene is named only where the DNA matches it firmly. Clone sizes are given selectively: once, few, many, or a class where the clone is expanded.

v_gene	d_gene	abundance	j_gene	CDR3aa	CDR3nt
TRBV7-2	.	.	TRBJ2-2	CASSPKNTGELFF	TGTGCCAGCAGCCCCAAGAACACCGGGGAGCTGTTTTTT
TRBV28	.	once	TRBJ1-2	CASSPLRAGGYTF	TGTGCCAGCAGTCCTCTGAGGGCGGGTGGCTACACCTTC
TRBV11-3	.	once	TRBJ2-1	CASSKGGRERYNEQFF	TGTGCCAGCAGCAAAGGAGGACGGGAGCGCTACAATGAGCAGTTCTTC
TRBV7-8	.	.	TRBJ1-3	CASSLDTGGNTIYF	TGTGCCAGCAGCTTAGATACAGGGGGAAACACCATATATTTT
TRBV6-5	TRBD2	.	TRBJ2-1	CASNLRLAGANEQFF	TGTGCCAGCAATCTGCGCCTAGCGGGAGCTAATGAGCAGTTCTTC
TRBV18	.	.	TRBJ2-3	CASSPPVGAFNTQYF	TGTGCCAGCTCACCACCGGTTGGGGCCTTTAATACGCAGTATTTT
TRBV19	.	.	TRBJ2-2	CASSSWGGAGELFF	TGTGCCAGTAGTTCGTGGGGAGGCGCCGGGGAGCTGTTTTTT
TRBV30	TRBD2	.	TRBJ2-1	CAWGRGLAGGEQFF	TGTGCCTGGGGCCGGGGACTAGCGGGAGGTGAGCAGTTCTTC
TRBV5-1	TRBD2	.	TRBJ2-7	CASGSGGSYEQYF	TGCGCCAGCGGATCGGGGGGATCCTACGAGCAGTACTTC
TRBV15	TRBD2	.	TRBJ2-1	CATSREASGGEQFF	TGTGCCACCAGCAGAGAAGCTAGCGGAGGGGAGCAGTTCTTC
TRBV2	TRBD1	.	TRBJ1-3	CASRPTGVGNTIYF	TGTGCCAGCAGGCCGACAGGGGTAGGAAACACCATATATTTT
TRBV4-2	TRBD2	.	TRBJ2-2	CASSQEVGLANTGELFF	TGTGCCAGCAGCCAAGAGGTGGGACTAGCGAACACCGGGGAGCTGTTTTTT
TRBV21-1	.	.	TRBJ2-5	CASSNRRAGKHQETQYF	TGTGCCAGCAGCAACCGACGTGCCGGAAAGCACCAAGAGACCCAGTACTTC
TRBV28	.	.	TRBJ2-7	CATTQMGPYSYEQYF	TGTGCCACTACTCAAATGGGGCCGTACTCCTACGAGCAGTACTTC
TRBV19	.	.	TRBJ1-2	CASSITGGGSGYTF	TGTGCCAGTAGTATAACCGGGGGCGGGAGTGGCTACACCTTC
TRBV19	TRBD1	.	TRBJ2-7	CASSQWDRTYEQYF	TGTGCCAGTAGTCAATGGGACAGGACCTACGAGCAGTACTTC
TRBV11-3	TRBD1	.	TRBJ2-3	CASSVRDRGIDTQYF	TGTGCCAGCAGCGTCCGGGACAGGGGTATAGATACGCAGTATTTT
TRBV5-6	TRBD2	.	TRBJ2-1	CASSWGRGVANEQFF	TGTGCCAGCAGTTGGGGGCGGGGGGTGGCCAATGAGCAGTTCTTC
TRBV4-2	TRBD1	.	TRBJ1-1	CASSQDGAQGEVTKEGAFF	TGTGCCAGCAGCCAAGATGGGGCCCAGGGGGAGGTTACCAAAGAGGGAGCTTTCTTT
TRBV30	TRBD1	.	TRBJ2-1	CAWSSRGRSYNEQFF	TGTGCCTGGAGCTCGAGGGGGCGTAGCTACAATGAGCAGTTCTTC
TRBV5-1	.	.	TRBJ2-2	CASSRDTNTGELFF	TGCGCCAGCAGCAGGGACACCAACACCGGGGAGCTGTTTTTT
TRBV7-9	.	.	TRBJ2-7	CASSWSGHGRRAYEQYF	TGTGCCAGCAGCTGGAGCGGACATGGACGAAGGGCCTACGAGCAGTACTTC
TRBV19	.	.	TRBJ2-2	CASSTGLFTGELFF	TGTGCCAGTAGTACAGGACTATTCACCGGGGAGCTGTTTTTT
TRBV10-2	.	.	TRBJ2-1	CASSDLIGYEQFF	TGCGCCAGCAGTGACCTAATCGGGTATGAGCAGTTCTTC
TRBV9	TRBD2	.	TRBJ2-3	CASSHSGADYTQYF	TGTGCCAGCAGCCATAGCGGGGCCGATTATACGCAGTATTTT
TRBV4-1	.	.	TRBJ2-4	CASSQPAGSAKNIQYF	TGCGCCAGCAGCCAGCCCGCTGGGTCAGCCAAAAACATTCAGTACTTC
TRBV9	.	.	TRBJ1-5	CASSVDGGYQPQHF	TGTGCCAGCAGCGTAGATGGGGGGTATCAGCCCCAGCATTTT
TRBV27	.	once	TRBJ1-3	CASQPWGTGNTIYF	TGTGCCAGCCAGCCGTGGGGAACTGGAAACACCATATATTTT
TRBV2	TRBD2	.	TRBJ2-7	CASSERAGALSEEQYF	TGTGCCAGCAGTGAACGAGCGGGAGCCCTTTCCGAAGAGCAGTACTTC
TRBV7-3	.	.	TRBJ2-1	CASRFRREQRGDEQFF	TGTGCCAGCAGGTTTAGACGGGAGCAAAGGGGAGATGAGCAGTTCTTC
TRBV6-9	.	.	TRBJ2-7	CASSSLAWSYEQYF	TGTGCCAGCAGTTCCCTAGCGTGGTCCTACGAGCAGTACTTC
TRBV7-9	.	.	TRBJ2-3	CASSFLGTDTDTQYF	TGTGCCAGCAGCTTTCTGGGGACTGACACAGATACGCAGTATTTT
TRBV9	TRBD1	.	TRBJ2-3	CASSRARGFTDTQYF	TGTGCCAGCAGCAGGGCCAGGGGGTTCACAGATACGCAGTATTTT
TRBV21-1	.	.	TRBJ2-2	CASSKGWLAGTLNTGELFF	TGTGCCAGCAGCAAAGGATGGCTAGCGGGGACACTCAACACCGGGGAGCTGTTTTTT
TRBV29-1	TRBD1	.	TRBJ2-3	CSVVTGRTDTQYF	TGCAGCGTCGTGACAGGGCGCACAGATACGCAGTATTTT
TRBV28	TRBD1	.	TRBJ2-7	CATQERGPYEQYF	TGTGCCACCCAAGAGAGGGGGCCCTACGAGCAGTACTTC
TRBV5-1	.	.	TRBJ2-5	CASSLALGRETQYF	TGCGCCAGCAGCTTGGCACTTGGTAGGGAGACCCAGTACTTC
TRBV11-2	.	.	TRBJ2-3	CASSSGTTTSTDTQYF	TGTGCCAGCAGCTCCGGGACCACTACCTCCACAGATACGCAGTATTTT